This TCR beta chain emerged from a study of T cells in Graves' hyperthyroidism and ophthalmopathy. Study-level information: Before any treatment, at initial diagnosis, peripheral blood was collected. General study points: Progression to ophthalmopathy was predicted a median of 6.5 months early. Also found in blood were most expanded thyroid clonotypes above 0.001.

TCR beta CDR3 regions were amplified from RNA transcripts. The HTBI primer set served for first-round RT-PCR of the TCR CDR3. TCRdb called the multiplex PCR reads again in MiXCR, with one record for every CDR3 protein. The sample consists of 250,000 to 300,000 distinct CDR3 sequences, about 14% of them appearing once. The table lists this clonotype with many counts. Its antigen remains unknown. This clonotype was sampled from a woman under 40 with Graves' hyperthyroidism that later progressed to Graves' ophthalmopathy. Sequenced material: blood.

The CDR3 protein is CASSDATGTGGVEQYF. The CDR3 region has the DNA TGTGCCAGCAGTGACGCCACCGGGACAGGGGGCGTCGAGCAGTACTTC. J is TRBJ2-7 and V is TRBV6-1, with 12 bases that match TRBD1. The CDR3 is 16 amino acids. Germline values: CDR1 MNHNS, CDR2 SASEGT. The trim removed 3 bases at V and 6 bases at J, leaving 9 bases unmatched.